This T cell receptor (beta chain) comes out of a study of blood T cell repertoires in COVID-19. Study context: The analysed material was cDNA or gDNA that came from T cells, B-cell-depleted T cells, or PBMCs.

Per the germline V gene, CDR1 is MDHEN and CDR2 is SYDVKM. The CDR3 runs 12 residues. V was shortened by 3 bases and J by 6 bases, with 8 bases between the two germline ends. Only in-frame clones appear in the TCRdb table, and some are missing; sequencing was by immunoSEQ multiplex PCR. Altogether 150,000 to 200,000 clones are present, 80% to 90% being singletons, with the ten largest covering 0.6% to 0.9%. Sequencing was done on a sample of peripheral blood. This rearrangement joins TRBV28 to TRBJ1-2; D is unresolved. The receptor was derived from a woman in her seventies with acute or convalescent COVID-19. The CDR3 sequence is CASSLRFHGYTF. CDR3 DNA: TGTGCCAGCAGTTTGAGGTTCCATGGCTACACCTTC.